The source of this T cell receptor (beta chain) is a study of memory CD4+ T cells and cytomegalovirus serostatus (dated by TCRdb to about 2019). About the study as a whole: The cohort included approximately 35 healthy adults from Belgium, of whom 9 were CMV seropositive and 24 were CMV seronegative. To replicate a published TCR-based CMV serostatus classifier, the researchers sequenced the CD4+ memory TCRbeta repertoires of a Belgian cohort whose cytomegalovirus serostatus was known.

Counted from cysteine to phenylalanine, this CDR3 has 14 amino acids. The kept DNA is CDR3 alone, 42 bases in frame from the first base. Per the germline V gene (reference sequence), SGHNT is the CDR1 and YYREEE is the CDR2. The junction shows trimming of 7 bases on V and 2 bases on J, plus 15 bases between the germline ends. On this clone: The specificity of this receptor is unknown. No base quality values were provided; no much bigger clone lies one nucleotide off.

What the research found in general, with its limitations: A median bootstrapped AUC of approximately 0.95 with a 95% CI of 0.76-1.00 was achieved on the Belgian cohort by the original-framework classifier. For predicting CMV serostatus, the median bootstrapped AUC was roughly 0.95 using the original framework and around 0.91 using a US-trained random forest. The results were interpreted as suggesting that the CMV-associated TCR signature is mostly present in the CD4+ memory repertoire. Among the 160 or so previously reported CMV-associated TCRbeta sequences, approximately 70 showed up in the CD4+ memory repertoires, with each one found in between one and five individuals. Unlike the original study, which covered naive and memory CD4+ and CD8+ populations, the Belgian study sequenced only CD4+CD45RO+ memory cells.

A FACSAria II was used to sort memory CD4+ T cells, defined as single viable CD3+CD4+CD8-CD45RO+ cells. CMV serostatus was determined with a Roche Elecsys assay detecting serum IgG against CMV pp150, pp28, p38 and p52. After thawing, total CD4+ T cells were enriched by positive selection with CD4 magnetic microbeads. The samples came from a different study that was designed specifically to examine the CD4+ T cell memory repertoire. Peripheral blood mononuclear cells were isolated and cryopreserved according to standard operating procedures, and serum was kept at -80 degrees C. The staining relied on CD3-PerCP (BW264/56), CD4-APC (RPA-T4), CD45RO-PE (UCHT1) and CD8-Pacific Orange (3B5) antibodies, and Sytox blue was used to exclude non-viable cells. Genomic DNA was extracted from sorted cells with the Quick-DNA Microprep Kit. TCRbeta DNA was amplified with the immunoSEQ hsTCRbeta kit following the manufacturer's protocol. An Illumina MiSeq instrument was used to sequence the TCRbeta libraries. The original pipeline was this. Following removal of out-of-frame sequences, 2 million to 2.5 million distinct TCRbeta sequences were retained, with an average of roughly 67,000 per individual. Each individual was scored using the number of about 180 previously reported CMV-associated TCRbeta sequences that the individual carried and the total number of productive distinct TCRbeta sequences. A beta-binomial model was reimplemented in Python, and scikit-learn random forests with default parameters were trained on US cohort data. Classifier performance on the Belgian cohort was summarized as median AUC with percentile confidence intervals calculated over 10,000 bootstrap iterations. Entries here come from immuneACCESS through TCRdb and include only in-frame sequences with V and J called. Some clones fail to appear in such tables; in the studies checked, an unresolved V gene covers under half of the shortfall, and the cause of the remainder is unknown. V, J and clone size are those of that table, while D and trimming were read from the DNA. Across this sample there are under 50,000 clones, with around 76% seen only once. The ten largest make up 0.9% to 1.5% of the sample.

Specimen: memory CD4+ T cells from blood. The TCR sequence derives from an adult in good health and CMV-seropositive. The chain uses TRBV5-4 and TRBJ1-1; there is no confident call for the D gene. The sequenced DNA: TGTGCCAGCCCCCCTTTTACGGGAAACACTGAAGCTTTCTTT. Protein translation: CASPPFTGNTEAFF.